This TCR beta chain was identified in a study of T cells in Graves' hyperthyroidism and ophthalmopathy. General study findings and limits: Most thyroid clonotypes expanded above 0.001 appeared in blood too.

RNA transcripts yielded amplified TCR beta CDR3 regions. First-round RT-PCR targeting the TCR CDR3 was performed with the HTBI primer set. TCRdb analysed the multiplex PCR reads with MiXCR anew, one entry per CDR3 protein. This sample has about 270,000 distinct CDR3 sequences, with around 20% found just once. The V and J ends lost 4 bases and 0 bases respectively, with 7 bases between them. This CDR3 contains 15 residues. The germline CDR1 and CDR2 sequences are LGHDT and YNNKEL (reference sequence). This clonotype was picked up many times. Its antigen is not identified. Criteria for exclusion of patients were uncontrolled infection, other autoimmune disease, pregnancy or lactation.

J is TRBJ1-6 and V is TRBV3-1; D not certain. Sequencing input: blood. This receptor was obtained from a man younger than 40 with Graves' ophthalmopathy. The CDR3 nucleotides are TGTGCCAGCAGCCCGGAGAGCTCCTATAATTCACCCCTCCACTTT. Translation gives CASSPESSYNSPLHF.